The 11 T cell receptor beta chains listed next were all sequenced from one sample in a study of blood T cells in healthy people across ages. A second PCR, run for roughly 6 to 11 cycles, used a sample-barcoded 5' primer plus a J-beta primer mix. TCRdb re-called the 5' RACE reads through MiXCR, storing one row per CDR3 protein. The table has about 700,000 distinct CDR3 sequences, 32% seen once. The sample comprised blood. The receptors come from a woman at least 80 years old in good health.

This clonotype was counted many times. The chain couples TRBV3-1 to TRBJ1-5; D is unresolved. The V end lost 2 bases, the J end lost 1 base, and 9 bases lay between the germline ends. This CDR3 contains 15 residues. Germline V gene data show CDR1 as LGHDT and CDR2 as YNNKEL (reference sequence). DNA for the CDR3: TGTGCCAGCAGCCAACGTGGTGTCAGCAATCAGCCCCAGCATTTT. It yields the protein CASSQRGVSNQPQHF.

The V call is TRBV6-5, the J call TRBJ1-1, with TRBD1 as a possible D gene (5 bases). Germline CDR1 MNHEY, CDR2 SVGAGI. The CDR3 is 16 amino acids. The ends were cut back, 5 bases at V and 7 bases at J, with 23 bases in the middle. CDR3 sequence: CASSRITGLTMIEAFF. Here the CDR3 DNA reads TGTGCCAGCAGTCGAATAACGGGACTCACGATGATTGAAGCTTTCTTT.

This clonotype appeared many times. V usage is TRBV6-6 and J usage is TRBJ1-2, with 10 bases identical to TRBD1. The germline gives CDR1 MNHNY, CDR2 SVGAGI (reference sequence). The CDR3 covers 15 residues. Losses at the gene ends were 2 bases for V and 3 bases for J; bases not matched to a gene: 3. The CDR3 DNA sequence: TGTGCCAGCAGTTACGTGGGGACAGGGGACTATGGCTACACCTTC. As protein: CASSYVGTGDYGYTF.

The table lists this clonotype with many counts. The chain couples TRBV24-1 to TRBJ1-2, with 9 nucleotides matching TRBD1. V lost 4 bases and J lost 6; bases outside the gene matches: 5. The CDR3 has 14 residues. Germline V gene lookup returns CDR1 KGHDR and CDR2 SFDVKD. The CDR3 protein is CATSDPGTGHGYTF. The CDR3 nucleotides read TGTGCCACCAGTGACCCCGGGACAGGGCATGGCTACACCTTC.

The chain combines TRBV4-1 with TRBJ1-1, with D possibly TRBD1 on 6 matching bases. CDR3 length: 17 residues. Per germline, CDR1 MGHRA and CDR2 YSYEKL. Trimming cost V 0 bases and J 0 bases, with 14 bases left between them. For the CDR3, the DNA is TGCGCCAGCAGCCAAGAGACGGGACAACTAATGAACACTGAAGCTTTCTTT. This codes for CASSQETGQLMNTEAFF.

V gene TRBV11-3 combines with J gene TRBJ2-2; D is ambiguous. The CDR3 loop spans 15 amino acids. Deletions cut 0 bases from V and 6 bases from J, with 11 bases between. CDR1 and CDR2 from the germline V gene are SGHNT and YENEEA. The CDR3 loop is CASSLDSIAAGELFF. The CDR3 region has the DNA TGTGCCAGCAGCTTAGATTCCATCGCCGCCGGGGAGCTGTTTTTT.

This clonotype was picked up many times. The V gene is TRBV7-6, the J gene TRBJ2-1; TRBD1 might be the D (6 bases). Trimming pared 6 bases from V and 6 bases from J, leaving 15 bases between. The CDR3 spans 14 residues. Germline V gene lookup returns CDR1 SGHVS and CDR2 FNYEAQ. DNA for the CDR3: TGTGCCAGCAGTCCCATCCGGGACACCAATGAGCAGTTCTTC. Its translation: CASSPIRDTNEQFF.

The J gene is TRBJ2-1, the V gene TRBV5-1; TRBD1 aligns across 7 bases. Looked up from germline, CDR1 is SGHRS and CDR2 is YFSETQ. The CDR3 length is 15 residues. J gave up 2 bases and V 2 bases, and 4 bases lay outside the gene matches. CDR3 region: CASSFRDSAYNEQFF. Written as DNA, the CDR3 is TGCGCCAGCAGCTTCCGGGACAGTGCCTACAATGAGCAGTTCTTC.

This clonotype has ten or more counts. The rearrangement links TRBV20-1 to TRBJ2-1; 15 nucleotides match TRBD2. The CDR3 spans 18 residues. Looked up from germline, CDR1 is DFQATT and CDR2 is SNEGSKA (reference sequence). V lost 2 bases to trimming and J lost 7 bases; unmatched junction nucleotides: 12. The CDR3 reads CSARPGLAGGPLENEQFF. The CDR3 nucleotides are TGCAGTGCTAGACCGGGACTAGCGGGGGGCCCCCTTGAGAATGAGCAGTTCTTC.

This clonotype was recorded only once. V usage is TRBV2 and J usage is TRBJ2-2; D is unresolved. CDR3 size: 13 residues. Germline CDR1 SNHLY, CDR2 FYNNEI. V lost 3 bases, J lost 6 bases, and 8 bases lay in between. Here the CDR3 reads CASSDARPGELFF. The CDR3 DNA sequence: TGTGCCAGCAGTGATGCTAGACCCGGGGAGCTGTTTTTT.

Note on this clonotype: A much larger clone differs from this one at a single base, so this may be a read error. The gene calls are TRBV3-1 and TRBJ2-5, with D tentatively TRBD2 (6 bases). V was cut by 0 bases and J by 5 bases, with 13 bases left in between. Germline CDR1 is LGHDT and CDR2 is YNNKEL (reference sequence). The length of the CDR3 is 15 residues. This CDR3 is CASSQEMAGRETQYF. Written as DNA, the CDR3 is TGTGCCAGCAGCCAAGAGATGGCGGGGCGGGAGACCCAGTACTTC.